Listed below are T cell receptor beta chains from one sample, sequenced in a study of T cell responses to AZD1222 COVID-19 vaccine. Data came from immunoSEQ multiplex PCR; TCRdb stores just in-frame clones and leaves some out. The data contain around 200,000 clones, 70% to 90% of them singletons. The source material was peripheral blood, sampled on day 0 of AZD1222 vaccination. These receptors were taken from an adult in good health. Both conserved end residues are part of each CDR3. The order of the fields is D gene, clone size, J gene, CDR3 length, V gene, CDR3 protein, CDR3 DNA. The D gene is left open where the match is weak. Not all rows give a size; the values are once, few, many and, for expanded clones, a class.

NA | NA | TRBJ1-1 | 14 | TRBV18 | CASSRVEGNTEAFF | TGTGCCAGCTCACGGGTGGAGGGGAACACTGAAGCTTTCTTT
NA | NA | TRBJ1-1 | 13 | TRBV6-5 | CASSFEGGTEAFF | TGTGCCAGCAGTTTTGAGGGGGGCACTGAAGCTTTCTTT
NA | NA | TRBJ1-2 | 13 | TRBV6-5 | CASSRTALYGYTF | TGTGCCAGCAGTCGGACAGCTTTATATGGCTACACCTTC
TRBD2 | few | TRBJ2-1 | 15 | TRBV6-4 | CASSLTSGDPRGQFF | TGTGCCAGCAGCCTGACTAGCGGGGACCCTCGGGGGCAGTTCTTC
NA | NA | TRBJ2-7 | 13 | TRBV2 | CASSRGRDYEQYF | TGTGCCAGCTCCAGGGGCAGGGACTACGAGCAGTACTTC
NA | NA | TRBJ2-7 | 14 | TRBV28 | CASSEQPSGYEQYF | TGTGCCAGCAGTGAACAACCCTCCGGCTACGAGCAGTACTTC
NA | once | TRBJ1-2 | 16 | TRBV4-1 | CASSQDWGRGYYGYTF | TGCGCCAGCAGCCAAGATTGGGGCAGGGGCTACTATGGCTACACCTTC
TRBD1 | once | TRBJ1-5 | 15 | TRBV5-6 | CASSLGTGFLQPQHF | TGTGCCAGCAGCTTGGGGACAGGATTTCTTCAGCCCCAGCATTTT
NA | NA | TRBJ1-2 | 14 | TRBV5-1 | CASSPDSTNYGYTF | TGCGCCAGCAGCCCGGACAGTACTAACTATGGCTACACCTTC
TRBD2 | NA | TRBJ2-1 | 15 | TRBV6-5 | CASRGLAGGINEQFF | TGTGCCAGCAGGGGTTTAGCGGGGGGTATCAATGAGCAGTTCTTC
TRBD1 | NA | TRBJ1-6 | 15 | TRBV7-3 | CASSLTGGVNSPLHF | TGTGCCAGCAGCCTAACAGGGGGAGTCAATTCACCCCTCCACTTT
TRBD1 | NA | TRBJ1-3 | 16 | TRBV9 | CASSEQTGISGNTIYF | TGTGCCAGCAGCGAGCAGACAGGGATTAGCGGAAACACCATATATTTT
NA | NA | TRBJ2-1 | 11 | TRBV19 | CASRSGPSPFF | TGTGCCAGTAGATCGGGGCCGTCCCCGTTCTTC
TRBD2 | NA | TRBJ2-5 | 18 | TRBV10-1 | CASSETGTSGGARETQYF | TGCGCCAGCAGTGAGACAGGGACTAGCGGGGGGGCCAGAGAGACCCAGTACTTC
NA | NA | TRBJ1-2 | 13 | TRBV27 | CASSLSGLAGYTF | TGTGCCAGCAGTTTATCGGGACTGGCCGGCTACACCTTC
NA | NA | TRBJ1-6 | 15 | TRBV19 | CASSIVGGGNSPLHF | TGTGCCAGTAGTATAGTTGGCGGGGGAAATTCACCCCTCCACTTT
NA | NA | TRBJ1-2 | 10 | TRBV11-2 | CASSSLGYTF | TGTGCCAGCAGCTCCCTGGGCTACACCTTC
TRBD2 | once | TRBJ2-2 | 14 | TRBV10-2 | CASAGTRSTGELFF | TGCGCCAGTGCCGGGACTAGGTCCACCGGGGAGCTGTTTTTT
NA | NA | TRBJ2-1 | 15 | TRBV5-1 | CASSWDSLSYNEQFF | TGCGCCAGCAGCTGGGACTCCCTCTCCTACAATGAGCAGTTCTTC
NA | NA | TRBJ1-2 | 12 | TRBV28 | CASSLPAYGYTF | TGTGCCAGCAGTCTCCCGGCCTATGGCTACACCTTC
NA | NA | TRBJ2-3 | 14 | TRBV19 | CASSLGYEADTQYF | TGTGCCAGTAGTTTGGGTTACGAGGCAGATACGCAGTATTTT
NA | NA | TRBJ2-3 | 12 | TRBV5-1 | CASTQSTDTQYF | TGCGCCAGCACCCAGAGTACAGATACGCAGTATTTT
NA | NA | TRBJ1-1 | 15 | TRBV11-2 | CASSQGRGGLIEAFF | TGTGCCAGCAGTCAAGGTCGCGGCGGGTTAATTGAAGCTTTCTTT
NA | NA | TRBJ2-5 | 16 | TRBV3-1/TRBV3-2 | CASSPPPARGQETQYF | TGTGCCAGCAGCCCCCCCCCGGCGCGGGGCCAAGAGACCCAGTACTTC
NA | NA | TRBJ1-6 | 15 | TRBV5-6 | CASSLRGSYNSPLHF | TGTGCCAGCAGCTTGAGGGGATCCTATAATTCACCCCTCCACTTT
NA | NA | TRBJ1-4 | 13 | TRBV29-1 | CSVEKPGGEKLFF | TGCAGCGTTGAGAAGCCCGGGGGTGAAAAACTGTTTTTT
NA | NA | TRBJ2-3 | 12 | TRBV6-2/TRBV6-3 | CASSLSSDTQYF | TGTGCCAGCAGTCTCTCCTCAGATACGCAGTATTTT
NA | once | TRBJ2-1 | 16 | TRBV5-1 | CASSFRLAGNHNEQFF | TGCGCCAGCAGCTTCCGGCTAGCCGGTAACCACAATGAGCAGTTCTTC
TRBD1 | NA | TRBJ1-1 | 13 | TRBV30 | CAWSRQGNTEAFF | TGTGCCTGGAGCCGACAGGGGAACACTGAAGCTTTCTTT
TRBD2 | NA | TRBJ2-7 | 15 | TRBV7-9 | CANEPFSGGSYEQYF | TGTGCCAACGAACCGTTTAGCGGGGGATCCTACGAGCAGTACTTC
NA | many | TRBJ1-3 | 14 | TRBV2 | CASSEGLPGNTIYF | TGTGCCAGCAGTGAAGGCCTTCCTGGAAACACCATATATTTT
TRBD1 | NA | TRBJ1-1 | 15 | TRBV5-1 | CASSQRDRARGKAFF | TGCGCCAGCAGCCAACGAGACAGGGCTCGGGGGAAAGCTTTCTTT
NA | few | TRBJ1-5 | 14 | TRBV18 | CASSQDSQGGPQHF | TGTGCCAGCTCACAAGACAGCCAAGGAGGGCCCCAGCATTTT
NA | NA | TRBJ2-1 | 14 | TRBV18 | CASSPPAGLYEQFF | TGTGCCAGCTCACCACCGGCGGGGTTGTATGAGCAGTTCTTC
NA | NA | TRBJ2-7 | 13 | TRBV6-1 | CASSESRGGEQYF | TGTGCCAGCAGTGAATCCAGGGGGGGCGAGCAGTACTTC
TRBD1 | NA | TRBJ1-4 | 15 | TRBV5-1 | CASSLAGTGSEKLFF | TGCGCCAGCAGCTTGGCCGGGACAGGGAGTGAAAAACTGTTTTTT
NA | NA | TRBJ1-6 | 14 | TRBV11-2 | CASSTGLLASPLHF | TGTGCCAGCAGCACCGGACTCCTAGCGTCACCCCTCCACTTT
NA | NA | TRBJ1-1 | 14 | TRBV6-6 | CASSLDSLQTEAFF | TGTGCCAGCAGTCTGGACAGTCTGCAGACTGAAGCTTTCTTT
NA | few | TRBJ2-1 | 16 | TRBV5-6 | CASSLEGISSYNEQFF | TGTGCCAGCAGCTTGGAAGGGATTAGCTCCTACAATGAGCAGTTCTTC
NA | few | TRBJ2-7 | 15 | TRBV6-5 | CASSYQGGGPYEQYF | TGTGCCAGCAGTTACCAGGGCGGGGGCCCCTACGAGCAGTACTTC
NA | once | TRBJ2-7 | 13 | TRBV29-1 | CSAKLGGDYEQYF | TGCAGCGCCAAACTTGGCGGCGACTACGAGCAGTACTTC
NA | NA | TRBJ1-4 | 13 | TRBV21-1 | CASSSRAEGKTVF | TGTGCCAGCAGCTCCCGGGCCGAGGGGAAAACTGTTTTT
NA | NA | TRBJ2-1 | 14 | TRBV19 | CASSIGRNYNEQFF | TGTGCCAGTAGTATAGGCCGGAATTACAATGAGCAGTTCTTC
NA | NA | TRBJ1-5 | 13 | TRBV19 | CASSWTRHQPQHF | TGTGCCAGTAGTTGGACAAGACATCAGCCCCAGCATTTT
NA | NA | TRBJ2-7 | 14 | TRBV5-4 | CASSPGAIGYEQYF | TGTGCCAGCAGCCCAGGGGCAATTGGCTACGAGCAGTACTTC
NA | NA | TRBJ1-3 | 15 | TRBV9 | CASSVEGATGNTIYF | TGTGCCAGCAGCGTAGAAGGGGCCACTGGAAACACCATATATTTT
NA | NA | TRBJ1-2 | 16 | TRBV10-3 | CATRPGRGGGEDGYTF | TGTGCCACTCGGCCCGGTAGGGGGGGAGGAGAGGATGGCTACACCTTC
NA | NA | TRBJ1-2 | 13 | TRBV5-1 | CASSSEGRVGYTF | TGCGCCAGCAGTTCTGAGGGTCGAGTGGGCTACACCTTC
TRBD1 | NA | TRBJ2-2 | 16 | TRBV10-3 | CAISWTGDGNTGELFF | TGTGCCATCAGTTGGACAGGGGATGGAAACACCGGGGAGCTGTTTTTT
TRBD1 | once | TRBJ1-1 | 14 | TRBV9 | CASSEDRVNTEAFF | TGTGCCAGCAGCGAGGACAGGGTGAACACTGAAGCTTTCTTT